The clone carrying this T cell receptor (beta chain) was seen at least ten times. Antigen specificity is unknown. This record comes from a study of CD8 T cells in ankylosing spondylitis. Notes on the study in general: In ankylosing spondylitis blood, a motif of several highly homologous TCR beta variants appeared characteristic.

Germline assignment: CDR1 MNHEY and CDR2 SVGAGI. The trim removed 5 bases at V and 4 bases at J, leaving 8 bases unmatched. The CDR3 is 15 amino acids. TCRdb re-called the 5' RACE reads with MiXCR, one entry per CDR3 protein. The sample shows around 490,000 distinct CDR3 sequences, under 5.5% of them seen only once. The sample consisted of blood, either unsorted or a sorted T cell fraction (not recorded which). This rearrangement joins TRBV6-5 to TRBJ2-3; 8 bases agree with TRBD2. This sequence was found in a male donor with ankylosing spondylitis. This CDR3 is CASSHRGRPPDTQYF. Here the CDR3 DNA reads TGTGCCAGCAGTCACCGCGGGAGGCCCCCAGATACGCAGTATTTT.